The 19 T cell receptor beta chains below were found in one sample sequenced in a study of T cells after posttransplantation cyclophosphamide. Clones were read by immunoSEQ multiplex PCR, and TCRdb kept only the in-frame ones, dropping some. Recorded here are around 35,000 clones, none singletons. The source material was PBMCs. These receptors all come from a woman aged 50 to 60 in good health and a related stem cell transplant donor.

In this sample, this clone turned up many times. The chain couples TRBV11-3 to TRBJ2-3, with 9 bases fitting TRBD2. V shed 6 bases, J shed 6 bases, and the junction held 1 base outside the gene matches. The CDR3 has 12 residues. Looked up from germline, CDR1 is SGHNT and CDR2 is YENEEA. The CDR3 bases are TGTGCCAGCAGTAGCGGGAGTGATACGCAGTATTTT. The encoded protein is CASSSGSDTQYF.

The chain carries TRBV29-1 and TRBJ2-5; D unclear. This CDR3 has 12 residues. Germline CDR1 and CDR2: SQVTM and ANQGSEA. Trimming removed 4 bases from V and 2 bases from J, with 8 bases in between. The CDR3 nucleotides are TGCAGCGTTGTTGTACAGCAAGAGACCCAGTACTTC. The encoded protein is CSVVVQQETQYF.

Many counts were recorded for this clone. V and J are TRBV27 and TRBJ2-7; unclear D gene. The germline CDR1 and CDR2 sequences are MNHEY and SMNVEV (reference sequence). Trimming left V 2 bases short and J 2 bases short, with 16 bases between. This CDR3 is 16 amino acids long. The CDR3 spells CASSLGPQERAYEQYF. The DNA for the CDR3 is TGTGCCAGCAGTTTAGGGCCCCAAGAACGCGCCTACGAGCAGTACTTC.

This clone was recorded many times. This chain links TRBV7-9 with TRBJ2-1; 10 nucleotides line up with TRBD2. Germline CDR1 is SEHNR and CDR2 is FQNEAQ (reference sequence). With V trimmed by 1 base and J by 6 bases, 9 bases remained unmatched. This CDR3 comprises 17 residues. CDR3 residues: CASSLVSGTSAINEQFF. In DNA, the CDR3 is TGTGCCAGCAGCTTAGTATCCGGGACTAGCGCAATCAATGAGCAGTTCTTC.

This clone was seen a handful of times. J is TRBJ2-3 and V is TRBV7-3; the D gene is possibly TRBD2 (5 bases). Per germline, CDR1 SGHTA and CDR2 FQGTGA. V was cut by 2 bases and J by 4 bases, with 10 bases left in between. This CDR3 spans 14 amino acids. The CDR3 nucleotides read TGTGCCAGCAGCTTATCCCCCGGGGCAGATACGCAGTATTTT. It yields the protein CASSLSPGADTQYF.

The genes are TRBV27 and TRBJ2-3; 7 nucleotides line up with TRBD1. Germline CDR1 and CDR2: MNHEY and SMNVEV (reference sequence). V shed 1 base and J 0 bases; nucleotides not matched to a gene: 4. The CDR3 extends over 16 amino acids. The CDR3 is CASSLLGTESTDTQYF. The CDR3 nucleotides read TGTGCCAGCAGTTTATTAGGGACAGAGAGCACAGATACGCAGTATTTT.

This clone showed up many times. The chain combines TRBV5-1 with TRBJ2-7; 7 bases agree with TRBD1. Trimming at V came to 2 bases and at J to 4 bases, leaving 12 bases not matched to a gene. The germline CDR1 and CDR2 sequences are SGHRS and YFSETQ. The CDR3 spans 16 residues. The CDR3, as DNA: TGCGCCAGCAGCTTCTCGGGACAGACCATTGCTTACGAGCAGTACTTC. Translation: CASSFSGQTIAYEQYF.

This clone has at least ten counts. The chain recombines TRBV5-1 with TRBJ1-1; D gene unclear. CDR1 SGHRS and CDR2 YFSETQ come from the germline V gene. The CDR3 is made up of 13 amino acids. Between the trimmed V and J ends, which lost 9 bases and 1 base, there was a span of 13 bases. The CDR3 region has the DNA TGCGCCACCACATCTGGTGAGAACACTGAAGCTTTCTTT. It encodes CATTSGENTEAFF.

This clone appeared a few times. The genes are TRBV11-3 and TRBJ2-5, with 8 nucleotides matching TRBD2. Germline V lookup: CDR1 SGHNT, CDR2 YENEEA. The V gene end was trimmed by 5 bases and the J gene end by 2 bases; junction bases not matched to a gene: 1. This CDR3 has 13 residues. The CDR3 here is CASSRGGQETQYF. CDR3 DNA sequence: TGTGCCAGCAGCCGGGGGGGGCAAGAGACCCAGTACTTC. The whole variable domain, filled in from reference TRBV11-3 and TRBJ2-5, reads EAGVVQSPRYKIIEKKQPVAFWCNPISGHNTLYWYLQNLGQGPELLIRYENEEAVDDSQLPKDRFSAERLKGVDSTLKIQPAELGDSAVYLCASSRGGQETQYFGPGTRLLVL.

The sample holds many counts of this clone. This sequence joins TRBV13 and TRBJ1-3; 7 nucleotides agree with TRBD1. Germline lookup yields CDR1 PRHDT and CDR2 FYEKMQ (reference sequence). CDR3 size: 13 residues. The J segment lost 9 bases and the V segment lost 10 bases, leaving 12 bases of the junction unmatched. This CDR3 is CAIPGTAAATIYF. The CDR3 DNA sequence: TGTGCCATCCCAGGGACAGCGGCCGCCACCATATATTTT.

This chain uses TRBV30 with TRBJ1-2; maybe TRBD1 (6 bases). The CDR3 contains 11 residues. Trimming took 0 bases from V and 12 from J, leaving 11 bases between them. CDR1 is GTSNPN, CDR2 SVGIG, per germline (reference sequence). The CDR3 region is CAWSVGQGHTF. In DNA, the CDR3 is TGTGCCTGGAGTGTGGGGCAGGGGCACACCTTC.

This clone has a count of ten or more. The V and J genes are TRBV2 and TRBJ2-7, with TRBD2 matching over 13 bases. Germline-derived CDR1 and CDR2 are SNHLY and FYNNEI. J gave up 9 bases and V 5 bases, and 4 bases lay outside the gene matches. The CDR3 extends over 13 amino acids. Here the CDR3 reads CASSSRTSGRQYF. The CDR3 DNA is TGTGCCAGCAGTTCAAGGACTAGCGGGAGGCAGTACTTC. Full variable domain (missing parts from reference TRBV2 and TRBJ2-7): EPEVTQTPSHQVTQMGQEVILRCVPISNHLYFYWYRQILGQKVEFLVSFYNNEISEKSEIFDDQFSVERPDGSNFTLKIRSTKLEDSAMYFCASSSRTSGRQYFGPGTRLTVT.

This clone has at least ten counts. The gene calls are TRBV13 and TRBJ2-7; tentative D call: TRBD1 (5 bases). This CDR3 has 16 amino acids. Germline V CDR1 and CDR2: PRHDT, FYEKMQ (reference sequence). The ends were cut back, 3 bases at V and 7 bases at J, with 22 bases in the middle. DNA of the CDR3: TGTGCCAGCAGCTTGACCGCAGGGCCGTTAGCAATGGAGCAGTACTTC. This gives the protein CASSLTAGPLAMEQYF.

This clone was seen ten or more times. The chain is built from TRBV12-3 or TRBV12-4 and TRBJ2-7; TRBD2 matches 10 bases. This CDR3 has 19 amino acids. The J segment lost 6 bases and the V segment lost 6 bases, leaving 23 bases of the junction unmatched. CDR3: CASSPGQDRSSGSVREQYF. CDR3 bases: TGTGCCAGCAGCCCCGGACAGGACCGGTCTAGCGGGAGTGTACGCGAGCAGTACTTC.

There are a few counts of this clone. This sequence joins TRBV12-3 or TRBV12-4 and TRBJ2-3, with D perhaps being TRBD1 or TRBD2 (5 bases each). The CDR3 spans 15 residues. With 7 bases removed from V and 4 bases from J, the gap between germline ends came to 18 bases. CDR3 bases: TGTGCCAGCACCCCCCGAGGGCAGGGCTCAGATACGCAGTATTTT. Amino acids: CASTPRGQGSDTQYF.

This clone has at least ten counts. The chain has TRBV7-2 and TRBJ1-5, with 7 bases aligning to TRBD1. This CDR3 spans 15 amino acids. Per germline, CDR1 SGHTA and CDR2 FQGNSA. V trimming: 1 base; J trimming: 2 bases; junction bases outside the gene matches: 2. DNA for the CDR3: TGTGCCAGCAGCTTAGTCCAGGGGGGCAATCAGCCCCAGCATTTT. Protein: CASSLVQGGNQPQHF.

This clone has at least ten counts. V usage is TRBV4-3 and J usage is TRBJ1-4, with 9 bases matching TRBD1. J gave up 8 bases and V 0 bases, and 7 bases lay outside the gene matches. Looked up from germline, CDR1 is LGHNA and CDR2 is YSLEER. CDR3 length equals 16 residues. DNA of the CDR3: TGCGCCAGCAGCCAAGACGCCGGGACAGGGCACGAAAAACTGTTTTTT. Translated: CASSQDAGTGHEKLFF.

In this sample, this clone turned up many times. CDR3 amino acids: CATSRVLAGPYNEQFF. The DNA for the CDR3 is TGTGCCACCAGCAGGGTTCTAGCGGGACCCTACAATGAGCAGTTCTTC. The chain joins TRBV15 to TRBJ2-1; 9 nucleotides agree with TRBD2. V lost 3 bases, J lost 2 bases, and 5 bases stayed unmatched. The CDR3 extends over 16 amino acids. Germline lookup yields CDR1 LNHNV and CDR2 YYDKDF (reference sequence).

In its sample, this clone was seen a few times. This chain links TRBV5-4 with TRBJ2-5; 12 bases agree with TRBD2. Looked up from germline, CDR1 is SGHNT and CDR2 is YYREEE (reference sequence). V dropped 4 bases and J dropped 2; count of bases not matched to a gene: 6. The CDR3 runs 16 residues. The CDR3 coding sequence is TGTGCCAGCAGCCCCCTAGCGGGAGGGGGGCAAGAGACCCAGTACTTC. Translating gives CASSPLAGGGQETQYF.